What follows is one T cell receptor beta chain and its context. As yet, its antigen is unknown. These data belong to a study of glioma-infiltrating T cells. In the study overall: Before surgery, glioma patients received dexamethasone for at most six days.

Points from the study as a whole: Above-expected tissue-blood divergence occurred in all gliomas, most in low-grade ones. Signature shared blood CDR3 motifs were enriched in low-divergence and depleted in high-divergence patients.

TCR alpha and beta CDR3 regions were amplified from RNA using iRepertoire nested multiplex PCR. TCRdb processed the multiplex PCR reads anew with MiXCR; each CDR3 protein has one entry. The sample consists of 400,000 or so distinct CDR3 sequences, about 40% of them appearing once. CDR1 is SQVTM, CDR2 ANQGSEA, per germline. The CDR3 loop spans 11 amino acids. The germline V and J ends were trimmed by 7 bases and 6 bases, with 10 bases remaining between them. This sequence was found in a human donor with low-grade glioma or glioblastoma, undergoing nonglioma brain surgery, or in good health (not recorded which). The specimen was glioma tissue, nonneoplastic brain tissue, or PBMCs (not recorded which). This sequence joins TRBV29-1 and TRBJ2-1; perhaps TRBD2 as D (6 bases). The chain's CDR3 is CSADYFNEQFF. The CDR3, as DNA: TGCAGCGCGGACTACTTCAATGAGCAGTTCTTC.